Given below is one TCR beta chain in context. Antigen unknown. The data originate from a study of T cell responses to AZD1222 COVID-19 vaccine. General study results and limits: Unmutated variant regions reportedly attract nearly half of all spike-specific TCRs. It should be noted that donors were predominantly white British and more often female, and clonal diversity was possibly underestimated.

Clones were sequenced by immunoSEQ multiplex PCR, and TCRdb holds only the in-frame ones, with some missing. Among approximately 200,000 clones listed, about 94% were seen once. The sample was peripheral blood, taken 28 days after the second dose of the MenACWY control vaccine. This clonotype was obtained from an adult who received the MenACWY meningococcal vaccine as a control.

This CDR3 is CASSGEGQGDTQYF. In nucleotides, the CDR3 is TGCGCCAGCAGCGGCGAGGGTCAGGGAGATACGCAGTATTTT. J is TRBJ2-3 and V is TRBV5-1; D may correspond to TRBD1 or TRBD2 (5 bases each). V was pared by 4 bases and J by 5 bases, with 14 bases between. The V gene's germline CDR1 is SGHRS and CDR2 YFSETQ. The CDR3 extends over 14 amino acids.